The clone carrying this TCR beta chain has a handful of counts. CDR1 is MGHRA and CDR2 is YSYEKL in the germline V gene. CDR3 length: 17 amino acids. With V trimmed by 0 bases and J by 2 bases, 8 bases remained unmatched. These data originate in a study of technical replicates of blood from a few donors. The method was immunoSEQ multiplex PCR; TCRdb's version includes in-frame clones alone and lacks a portion of them. Here the sample spans about 12,000 clones, 80% to 90% being singletons. The source of this sequence is a human donor in good health. The chain is built from TRBV4-1 and TRBJ2-7, with 9 nucleotides matching TRBD1. Input material: PBMCs. CDR3 amino acids: CASSQDAPGQGTYEQYF. For the CDR3, the DNA is TGCGCCAGCAGCCAAGATGCGCCGGGACAGGGAACCTACGAGCAGTACTTC.